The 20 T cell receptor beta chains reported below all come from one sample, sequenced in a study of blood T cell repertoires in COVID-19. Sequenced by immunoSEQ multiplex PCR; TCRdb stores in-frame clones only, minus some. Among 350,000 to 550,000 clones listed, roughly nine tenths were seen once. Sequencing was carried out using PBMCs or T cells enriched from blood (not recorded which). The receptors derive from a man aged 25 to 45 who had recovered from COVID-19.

The CDR3 spells CASRQNSRVGTQYF. The CDR3 nucleotides are TGCGCCAGCAGGCAAAATTCACGGGTCGGCACGCAGTATTTT. The chain joins TRBV4-1 to TRBJ2-3; D not certain. Trimming cost V 6 bases and J 9 bases, with 19 bases left between them. Germline V gives CDR1 MGHRA, CDR2 YSYEKL. The CDR3 totals 14 residues.

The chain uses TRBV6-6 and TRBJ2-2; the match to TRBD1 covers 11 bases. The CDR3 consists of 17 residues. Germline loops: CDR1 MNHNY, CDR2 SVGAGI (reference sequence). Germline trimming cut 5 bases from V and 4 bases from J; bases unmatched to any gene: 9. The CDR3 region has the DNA TGTGCCAGCAGTCCTCCGGGACAGGGGGTTGGCACCGGGGAGCTGTTTTTT. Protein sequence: CASSPPGQGVGTGELFF.

The CDR3 DNA reads TGCGCCAGCAGCTTGCAGGGGACCTATGGCTACACCTTC. Translation gives CASSLQGTYGYTF. The chain recombines TRBV5-1 with TRBJ1-2; D is perhaps TRBD1 (6 bases). The CDR3 loop spans 13 amino acids. The germline V gene encodes CDR1 SGHRS and CDR2 YFSETQ. Trimming removed 1 base from V and 4 bases from J, with 8 bases in between. The whole variable domain, filled in from reference TRBV5-1 and TRBJ1-2, reads KAGVTQTPRYLIKTRGQQVTLSCSPISGHRSVSWYQQTPGQGLQFLFEYFSETQRNKGNFPGRFSGRQFSNSRSEMNVSTLELGDSALYLCASSLQGTYGYTFGSGTRLTVV.

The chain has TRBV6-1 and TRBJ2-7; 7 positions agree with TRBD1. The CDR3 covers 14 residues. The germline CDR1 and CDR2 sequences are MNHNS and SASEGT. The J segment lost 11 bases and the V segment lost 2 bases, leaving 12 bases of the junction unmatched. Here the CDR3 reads CASSELGTDSWEYF. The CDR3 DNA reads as TGTGCCAGCAGTGAATTGGGGACAGACTCATGGGAGTACTTC.

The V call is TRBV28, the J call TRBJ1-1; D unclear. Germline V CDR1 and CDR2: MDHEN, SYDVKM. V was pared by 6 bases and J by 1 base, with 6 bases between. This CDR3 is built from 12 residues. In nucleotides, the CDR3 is TGTGCCAGCAGGGCTGAGAACACTGAAGCTTTCTTT. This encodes CASRAENTEAFF.

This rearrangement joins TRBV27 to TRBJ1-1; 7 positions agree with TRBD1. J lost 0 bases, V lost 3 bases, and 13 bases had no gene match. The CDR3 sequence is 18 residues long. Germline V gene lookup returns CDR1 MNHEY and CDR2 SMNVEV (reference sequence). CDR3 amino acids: CASSFSGPPQGLNTEAFF. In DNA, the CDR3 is TGTGCCAGCAGTTTTTCCGGGCCTCCACAGGGGTTGAACACTGAAGCTTTCTTT.

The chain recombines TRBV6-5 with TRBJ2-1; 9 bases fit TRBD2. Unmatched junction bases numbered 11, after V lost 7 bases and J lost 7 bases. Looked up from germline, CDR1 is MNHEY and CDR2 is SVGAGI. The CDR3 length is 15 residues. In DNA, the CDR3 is TGTGCCAGCACCGATGGGGGACTAGCCGGAAATGAGCAGTTCTTC. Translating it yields CASTDGGLAGNEQFF.

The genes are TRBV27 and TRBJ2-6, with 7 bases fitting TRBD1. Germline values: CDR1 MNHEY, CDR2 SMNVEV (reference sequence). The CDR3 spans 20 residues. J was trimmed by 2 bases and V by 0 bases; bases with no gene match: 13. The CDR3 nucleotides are TGTGCCAGCAGTTTATCAAGGAACAGGGGCAACCCCCCTGGGGCCAACGTCCTGACTTTC. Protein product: CASSLSRNRGNPPGANVLTF.

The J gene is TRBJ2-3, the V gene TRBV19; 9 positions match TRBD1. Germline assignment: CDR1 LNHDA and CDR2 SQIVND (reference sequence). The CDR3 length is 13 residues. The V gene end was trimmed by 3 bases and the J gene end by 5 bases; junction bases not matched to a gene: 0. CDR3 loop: CASSMDRGDTQYF. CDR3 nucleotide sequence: TGTGCCAGTAGTATGGACAGGGGAGATACGCAGTATTTT.

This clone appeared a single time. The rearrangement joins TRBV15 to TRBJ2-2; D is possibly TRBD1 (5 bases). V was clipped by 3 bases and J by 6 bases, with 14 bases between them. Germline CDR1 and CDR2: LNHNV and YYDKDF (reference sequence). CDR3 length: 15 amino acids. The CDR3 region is CATSSLPPGSGELFF. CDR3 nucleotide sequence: TGTGCCACCAGCAGTTTACCTCCAGGGTCCGGGGAGCTGTTTTTT.

The CDR3 bases are TGCAGCGTTTCAGGGGGTATCAATGAGCAGTTCTTC. Translating it yields CSVSGGINEQFF. The rearrangement joins TRBV29-1 to TRBJ2-1, with 7 bases that match TRBD1. The CDR3 is made up of 12 amino acids. Germline-derived CDR1 and CDR2 are SQVTM and ANQGSEA. The ends lost 5 bases at V and 6 bases at J; junction bases unmatched: 4.

The CDR3 coding sequence is TGTGCCACCAAATCCGGGACAGGGGACACCGGGGAGCTGTTTTTT. Amino acid sequence: CATKSGTGDTGELFF. The J gene is TRBJ2-2, the V gene TRBV24-1; 10 nucleotides match TRBD1. The germline gives CDR1 KGHDR, CDR2 SFDVKD. CDR3 size: 15 residues. The V and J ends lost 8 bases and 3 bases, in that order; junction bases with no gene match: 5.

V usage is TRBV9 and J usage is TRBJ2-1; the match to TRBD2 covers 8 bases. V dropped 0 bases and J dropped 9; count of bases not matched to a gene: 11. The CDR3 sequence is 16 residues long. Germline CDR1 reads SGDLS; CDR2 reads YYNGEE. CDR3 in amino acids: CASSVEARVAGSEQFF. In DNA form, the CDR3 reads TGTGCCAGCAGCGTAGAGGCTCGGGTAGCGGGGAGTGAGCAGTTCTTC.

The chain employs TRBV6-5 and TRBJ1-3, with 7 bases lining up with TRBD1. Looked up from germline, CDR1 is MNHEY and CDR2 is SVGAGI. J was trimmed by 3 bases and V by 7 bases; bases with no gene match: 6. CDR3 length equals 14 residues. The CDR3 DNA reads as TGTGCCAGCACTAAGGGGGCTGATGGAAACACCATATATTTT. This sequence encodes CASTKGADGNTIYF.

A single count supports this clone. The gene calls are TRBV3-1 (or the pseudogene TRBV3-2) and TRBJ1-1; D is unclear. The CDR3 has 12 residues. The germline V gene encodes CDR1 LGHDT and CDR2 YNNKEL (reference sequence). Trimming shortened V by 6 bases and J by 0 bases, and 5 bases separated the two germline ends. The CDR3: CASRSVNTEAFF. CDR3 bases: TGTGCCAGCAGATCAGTGAACACTGAAGCTTTCTTT.

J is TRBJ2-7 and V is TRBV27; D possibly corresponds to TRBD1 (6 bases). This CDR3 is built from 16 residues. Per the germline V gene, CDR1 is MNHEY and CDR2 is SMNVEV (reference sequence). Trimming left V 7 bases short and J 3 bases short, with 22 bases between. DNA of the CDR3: TGTGCCAGCACCCGCGTCATCGGGGACACCAACTACGAGCAGTACTTC. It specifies CASTRVIGDTNYEQYF.

The CDR3 nucleotides are TGTGCCAGCAGCCCGGACAGGGCGATAGCGGGTGCTTCCTACAATGAGCAGTTCTTC. It is translated as CASSPDRAIAGASYNEQFF. The rearrangement uses TRBV27 and TRBJ2-1, with a possible D match to TRBD1 (8 bases). Germline CDR1 MNHEY, CDR2 SMNVEV (reference sequence). The ends were cut back, 6 bases at V and 1 base at J, with 25 bases in the middle. CDR3 length: 19 amino acids.

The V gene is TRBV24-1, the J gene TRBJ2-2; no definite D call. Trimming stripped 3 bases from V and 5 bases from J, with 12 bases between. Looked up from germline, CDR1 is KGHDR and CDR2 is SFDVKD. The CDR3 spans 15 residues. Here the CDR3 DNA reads TGTGCCACCAGTGATCCCACGACTCGTACCGGGGAGCTGTTTTTT. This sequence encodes CATSDPTTRTGELFF.

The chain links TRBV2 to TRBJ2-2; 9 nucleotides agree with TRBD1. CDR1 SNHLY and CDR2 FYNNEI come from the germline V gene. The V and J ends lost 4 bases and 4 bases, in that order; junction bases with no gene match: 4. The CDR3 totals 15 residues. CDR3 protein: CASSGQGGVTGELFF. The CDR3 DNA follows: TGTGCCAGCAGTGGACAGGGGGGCGTCACCGGGGAGCTGTTTTTT.

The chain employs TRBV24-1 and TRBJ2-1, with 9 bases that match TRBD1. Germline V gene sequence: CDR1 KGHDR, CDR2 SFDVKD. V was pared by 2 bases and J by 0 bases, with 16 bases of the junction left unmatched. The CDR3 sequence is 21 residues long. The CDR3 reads CATSDSIGTGLLVGSYNEQFF. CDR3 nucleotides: TGTGCCACCAGTGATTCGATAGGGACAGGGTTGCTTGTCGGCTCCTACAATGAGCAGTTCTTC.